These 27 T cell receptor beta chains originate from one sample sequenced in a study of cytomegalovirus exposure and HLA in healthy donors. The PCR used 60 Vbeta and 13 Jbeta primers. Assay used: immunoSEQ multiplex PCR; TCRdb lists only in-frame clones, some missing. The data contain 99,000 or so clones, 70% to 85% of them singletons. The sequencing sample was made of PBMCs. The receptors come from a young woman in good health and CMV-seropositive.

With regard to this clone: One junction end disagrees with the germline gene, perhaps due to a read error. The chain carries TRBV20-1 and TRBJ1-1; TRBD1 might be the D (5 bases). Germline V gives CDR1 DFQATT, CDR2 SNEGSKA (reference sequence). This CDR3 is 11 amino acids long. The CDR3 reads CSARGATEAFF. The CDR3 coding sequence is TGCAGTGCCAGAGGGGCCACTGAAGCTTTCTTT.

The CDR3: CASSGRLAGVYEQFF. As DNA, the CDR3 is TGTGCCAGCAGCGGCCGACTAGCGGGAGTTTATGAGCAGTTCTTC. V gene TRBV5-4 combines with J gene TRBJ2-1; 12 bases map to TRBD2. Trimming cost V 4 bases and J 8 bases; bases outside gene matches: 7. The germline CDR1 and CDR2 sequences are SGHNT and YYREEE (reference sequence). This CDR3 has 15 residues.

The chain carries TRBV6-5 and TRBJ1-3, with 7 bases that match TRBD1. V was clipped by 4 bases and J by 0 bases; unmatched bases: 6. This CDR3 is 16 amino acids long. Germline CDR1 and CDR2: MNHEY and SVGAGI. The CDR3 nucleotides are TGTGCCAGCAGTTCCTCAGGGGGATACTCTGGAAACACCATATATTTT. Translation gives CASSSSGGYSGNTIYF.

The CDR3 DNA is TGTGCCAGCAGTGAGACAGCGAACACTGAAGCTTTCTTT. It encodes CASSETANTEAFF. The chain links TRBV27 to TRBJ1-1, with D tentatively TRBD1 (5 bases). The CDR3 is made up of 13 amino acids. V was cut by 5 bases and J by 1 base, with 8 bases left in between. CDR1 MNHEY and CDR2 SMNVEV come from the germline V gene (reference sequence).

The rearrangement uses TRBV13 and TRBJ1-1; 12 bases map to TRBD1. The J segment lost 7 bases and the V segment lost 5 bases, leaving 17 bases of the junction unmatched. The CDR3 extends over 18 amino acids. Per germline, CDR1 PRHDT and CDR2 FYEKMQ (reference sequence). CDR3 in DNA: TGTGCCAGCAGCCCAGTGAACCCGGGACAGGGGGCTTGGGGTGAAGCTTTCTTT. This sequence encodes CASSPVNPGQGAWGEAFF.

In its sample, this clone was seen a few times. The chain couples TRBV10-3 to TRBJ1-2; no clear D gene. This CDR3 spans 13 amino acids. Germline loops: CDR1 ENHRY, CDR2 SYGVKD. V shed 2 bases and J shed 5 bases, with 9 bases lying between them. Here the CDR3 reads CAISEDSRYGYTF. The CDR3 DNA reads TGTGCCATCAGTGAGGACTCACGGTATGGCTACACCTTC.

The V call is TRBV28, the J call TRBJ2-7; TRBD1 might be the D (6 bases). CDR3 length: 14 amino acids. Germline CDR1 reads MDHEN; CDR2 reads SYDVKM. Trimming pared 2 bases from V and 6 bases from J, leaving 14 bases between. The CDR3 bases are TGTGCCAGCAGTTTACTGGTACAGGGCCTCGAGCAGTACTTC. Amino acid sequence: CASSLLVQGLEQYF.

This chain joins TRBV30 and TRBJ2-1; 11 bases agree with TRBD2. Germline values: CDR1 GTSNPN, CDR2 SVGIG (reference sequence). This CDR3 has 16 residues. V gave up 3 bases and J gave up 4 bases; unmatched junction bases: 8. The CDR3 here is CAWREPGTSGYNEQFF. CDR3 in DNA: TGTGCCTGGAGGGAACCCGGGACTAGCGGTTACAATGAGCAGTTCTTC.

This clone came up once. CDR3 DNA sequence: TGTGCCAGCAGTTTACACTCGAACACCGGGGAGCTGTTTTTT. This translates into CASSLHSNTGELFF. V gene TRBV28 combines with J gene TRBJ2-2; no definite D call. The CDR3 extends over 14 amino acids. Trimming took off 2 bases at V and 0 bases at J, with 4 bases between the two ends. Per germline, CDR1 MDHEN and CDR2 SYDVKM.

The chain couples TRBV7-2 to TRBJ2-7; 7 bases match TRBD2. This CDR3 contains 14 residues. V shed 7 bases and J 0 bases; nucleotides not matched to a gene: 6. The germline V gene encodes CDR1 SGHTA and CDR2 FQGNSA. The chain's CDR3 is CASMWGGSSYEQYF. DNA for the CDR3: TGTGCCAGCATGTGGGGAGGGAGCTCCTACGAGCAGTACTTC. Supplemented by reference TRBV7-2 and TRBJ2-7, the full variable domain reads GAGVSQSPSNKVTEKGKDVELRCDPISGHTALYWYRQSLGQGLEFLIYFQGNSAPDKSGLPSDRFSAERTGGSVSTLTIQRTQQEDSAVYLCASMWGGSSYEQYFGPGTRLTVT.

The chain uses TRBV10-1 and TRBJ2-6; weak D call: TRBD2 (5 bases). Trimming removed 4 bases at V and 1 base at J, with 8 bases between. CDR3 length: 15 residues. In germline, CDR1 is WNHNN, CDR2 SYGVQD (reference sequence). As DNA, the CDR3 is TGCGCCAGCAGTGGTCCGGGGTCTGGGGCCAACGTCCTGACTTTC. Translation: CASSGPGSGANVLTF.

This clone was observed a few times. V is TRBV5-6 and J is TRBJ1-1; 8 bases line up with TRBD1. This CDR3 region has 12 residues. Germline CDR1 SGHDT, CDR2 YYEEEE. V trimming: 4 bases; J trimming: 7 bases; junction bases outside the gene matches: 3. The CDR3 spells CASSTGTGEAFF. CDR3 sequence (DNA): TGTGCCAGCAGCACAGGGACAGGTGAAGCTTTCTTT.

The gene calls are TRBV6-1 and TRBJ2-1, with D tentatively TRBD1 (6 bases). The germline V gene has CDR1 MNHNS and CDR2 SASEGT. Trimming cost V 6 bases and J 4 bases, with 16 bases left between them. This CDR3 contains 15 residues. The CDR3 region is CASSAPNRDYNEQFF. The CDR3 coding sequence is TGTGCCAGCAGCGCCCCGAACAGGGATTACAATGAGCAGTTCTTC.

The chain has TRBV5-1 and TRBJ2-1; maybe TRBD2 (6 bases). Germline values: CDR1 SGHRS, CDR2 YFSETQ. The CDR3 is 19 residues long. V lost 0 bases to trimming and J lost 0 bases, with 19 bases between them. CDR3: CASSLVGAGRGSSYNEQFF. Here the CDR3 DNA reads TGCGCCAGCAGCTTGGTGGGAGCGGGCCGGGGTAGCTCCTACAATGAGCAGTTCTTC.

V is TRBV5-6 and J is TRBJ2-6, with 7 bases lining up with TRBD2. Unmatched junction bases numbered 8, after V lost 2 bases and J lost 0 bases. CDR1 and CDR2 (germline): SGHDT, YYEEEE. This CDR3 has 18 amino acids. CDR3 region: CASSFWGGGDSGANVLTF. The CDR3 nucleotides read TGTGCCAGCAGCTTCTGGGGCGGGGGAGACTCTGGGGCCAACGTCCTGACTTTC. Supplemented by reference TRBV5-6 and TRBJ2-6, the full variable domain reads DAGVTQSPTHLIKTRGQQVTLRCSPKSGHDTVSWYQQALGQGPQFIFQYYEEEERQRGNFPDRFSGHQFPNYSSELNVNALLLGDSALYLCASSFWGGGDSGANVLTFGAGSRLTVL.

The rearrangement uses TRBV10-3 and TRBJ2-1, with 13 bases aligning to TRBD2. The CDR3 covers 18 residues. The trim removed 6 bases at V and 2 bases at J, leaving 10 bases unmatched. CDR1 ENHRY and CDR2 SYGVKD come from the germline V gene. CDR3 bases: TGTGCCATCAGGGGGGGGACTAGCGGGGTCCCGCCCTACAATGAGCAGTTCTTC. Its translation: CAIRGGTSGVPPYNEQFF.

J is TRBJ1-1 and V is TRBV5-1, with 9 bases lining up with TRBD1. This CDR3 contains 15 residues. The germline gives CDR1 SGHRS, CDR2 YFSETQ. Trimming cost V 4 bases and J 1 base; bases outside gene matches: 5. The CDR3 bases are TGCGCCAGCAGCCCGGACAGGGGTAGGAACACTGAAGCTTTCTTT. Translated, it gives CASSPDRGRNTEAFF.

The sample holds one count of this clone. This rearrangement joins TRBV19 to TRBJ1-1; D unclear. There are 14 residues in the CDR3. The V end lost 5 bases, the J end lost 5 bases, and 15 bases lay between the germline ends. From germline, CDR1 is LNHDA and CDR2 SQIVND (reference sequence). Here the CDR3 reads CASSSGSPGTEAFF. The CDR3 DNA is TGTGCCAGTAGTTCCGGGTCCCCGGGGACTGAAGCTTTCTTT.

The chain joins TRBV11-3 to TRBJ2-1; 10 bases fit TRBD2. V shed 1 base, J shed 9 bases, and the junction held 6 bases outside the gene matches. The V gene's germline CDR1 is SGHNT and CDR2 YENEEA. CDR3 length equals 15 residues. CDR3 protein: CASSLVTSGIGEQFF. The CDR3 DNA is TGTGCCAGCAGCTTAGTTACTAGCGGGATAGGTGAGCAGTTCTTC.

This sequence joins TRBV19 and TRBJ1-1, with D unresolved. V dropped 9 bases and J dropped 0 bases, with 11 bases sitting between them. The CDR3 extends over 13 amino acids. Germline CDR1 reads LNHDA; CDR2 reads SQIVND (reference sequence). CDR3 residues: CASLGQMNTEAFF. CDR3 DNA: TGTGCCAGCCTTGGGCAAATGAACACTGAAGCTTTCTTT. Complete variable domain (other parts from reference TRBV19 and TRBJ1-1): DGGITQSPKYLFRKEGQNVTLSCEQNLNHDAMYWYRQDPGQGLRLIYYSQIVNDFQKGDIAEGYSVSREKKESFPLTVTSAQKNPTAFYLCASLGQMNTEAFFGQGTRLTVV.

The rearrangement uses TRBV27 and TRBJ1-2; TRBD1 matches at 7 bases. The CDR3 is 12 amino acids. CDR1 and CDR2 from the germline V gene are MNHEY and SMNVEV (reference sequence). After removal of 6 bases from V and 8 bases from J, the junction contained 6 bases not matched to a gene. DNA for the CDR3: TGTGCCAGCAGCGACAGGACAGGAGGCTACACCTTC. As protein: CASSDRTGGYTF.

The CDR3 nucleotides read TGTGCCAGCAGGTCTACGGGTGGTGAGCAGTTCTTC. Translating it yields CASRSTGGEQFF. The chain uses TRBV7-9 and TRBJ2-1; D is unclear. The V end lost 6 bases, the J end lost 9 bases, and 12 bases lay between the germline ends. Germline V gene data show CDR1 as SEHNR and CDR2 as FQNEAQ (reference sequence). The CDR3 loop spans 12 amino acids.

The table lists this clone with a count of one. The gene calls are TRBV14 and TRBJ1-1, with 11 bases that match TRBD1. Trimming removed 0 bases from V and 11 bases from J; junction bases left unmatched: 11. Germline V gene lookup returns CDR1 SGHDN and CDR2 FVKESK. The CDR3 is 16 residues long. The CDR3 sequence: CASSQETGTGGVQAFF. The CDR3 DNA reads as TGTGCCAGCAGCCAAGAAACCGGGACAGGGGGGGTGCAGGCTTTCTTT.

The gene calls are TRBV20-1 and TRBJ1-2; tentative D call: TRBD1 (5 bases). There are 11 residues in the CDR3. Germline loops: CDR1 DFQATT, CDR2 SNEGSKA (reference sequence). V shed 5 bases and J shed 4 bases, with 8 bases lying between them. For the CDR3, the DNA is TGCAGTGCTGACAGCCCCTATGGCTACACCTTC. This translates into CSADSPYGYTF.

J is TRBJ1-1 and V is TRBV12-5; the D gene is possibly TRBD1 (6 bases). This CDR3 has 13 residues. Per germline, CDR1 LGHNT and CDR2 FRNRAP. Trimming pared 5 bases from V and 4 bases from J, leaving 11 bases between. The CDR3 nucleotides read TGTGCTAGTGGTCTAGGGGGGGGCACTGAAGCTTTCTTT. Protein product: CASGLGGGTEAFF.

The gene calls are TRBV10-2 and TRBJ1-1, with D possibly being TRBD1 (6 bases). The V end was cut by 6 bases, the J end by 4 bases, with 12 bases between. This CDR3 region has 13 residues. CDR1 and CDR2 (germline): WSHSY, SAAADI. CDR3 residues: CASRLTGLTEAFF. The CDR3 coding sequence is TGCGCCAGCAGGTTGACAGGTCTCACTGAAGCTTTCTTT.

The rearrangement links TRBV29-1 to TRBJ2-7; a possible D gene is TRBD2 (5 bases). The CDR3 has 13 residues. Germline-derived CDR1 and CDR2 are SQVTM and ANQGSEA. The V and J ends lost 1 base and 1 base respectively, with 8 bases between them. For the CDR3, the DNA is TGCAGCGTTGAAGTCGGACTTTCCTACGAGCAGTACTTC. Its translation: CSVEVGLSYEQYF.